The text below deals with one TCR beta chain. Its binding antigen is unknown. No much larger clonotype is one base removed from it; base qualities were not supplied. The germline V gene sets CDR1 to SQVTM and CDR2 to ANQGSEA. Compared with germline, V lacks 3 bases and J lacks 0 bases; bases without a gene match: 3. Including cysteine and phenylalanine, the CDR3 has 14 amino acids. Only the CDR3 portion is preserved as DNA: 42 bases, with reading frame beginning at the first base. High-throughput TCRbeta CDR3 sequencing of frozen genomic DNA was performed by immunoSEQ, including PCR amplification, mapping, bias correction and internal controls. In the paper's pipeline: Only productive rearrangements were retained, and each unique TCRbeta sequence was defined by its CDR3 nucleotide sequence together with its V and J gene. A sequence counted as donor-reactive only if the sequence showed at least 5-fold expansion in CFSE-low cells compared with unstimulated pre-transplant cells and had a frequency of at least 0.01%. Per-subject minimum frequency thresholds, based on the lowest-template unstimulated sample, ensured at least 90% detection power. Repertoire turnover was measured by Jensen-Shannon divergence between the top 1000 TCRbeta sequences post- and pre-transplant. Two-sided Fisher's exact tests were used to test for changes in the detection of donor-reactive sequences. The source is immuneACCESS, and TCRdb retained only in-frame sequences with V and J called. Part of the clones is not carried over; for the studies checked, unresolved V genes explain less than half of this, and the remainder is unexplained. V and J calls and clone size are given by that table; D and trimming were obtained from the DNA. This sample has about 20,000 clones in its table, and roughly 74% of those were observed once. Together, the top ten hold roughly 33% of the sample.

This specimen belongs to a study of T cell clones after liver transplantation (dated by TCRdb to about 2019). About the full investigation: ITN030ST, the source of the samples, was a randomized trial that attempted immunosuppression withdrawal within 2 years of liver transplantation. No induction therapy was given to the subjects, and standard immunosuppression was administered until randomization at 12-24 months post-transplant. Tolerance was defined as complete immunosuppression withdrawal for at least one year with no rise in liver enzymes beyond twice the upper limit of normal. After a pre-transplant mixed lymphocyte reaction, TCRbeta sequencing was used to pinpoint donor-reactive T cell clones, which were subsequently tracked in post-transplant blood. Blood samples were collected pre-transplant, then pre-randomization ahead of withdrawal, and finally post-randomization once withdrawal had either been completed or failed. Three of the eight recipients were HCV-positive; the others were transplanted for non-autoimmune, non-viral indications. Third party-reactive TCRbeta sequences from pre-transplant MLRs were also identified as an antigen-independent comparator for donor-reactive sequences. The studied cohort comprised 8 liver transplant recipients, 3 classified as tolerant and 5 as non-tolerant.

Unstimulated PBMCs, after thawing, were stained for CD3, CD4 and CD8 and then FACS-sorted into CD3+CD4+ and CD3+CD8+ populations. Randomization to immunosuppression withdrawal applied to every one of the 8 studied subjects. The Qiagen DNeasy Blood and Tissue Kit was used for isolation of genomic DNA. Points the paper makes about the study in general: In a couple of subjects, low numbers of available donor cells limited the measurable donor-reactive repertoire. In most of the 8 subjects, regardless of tolerance or HCV status, circulating donor-reactive CD4 TCRbeta sequences dropped significantly post-transplant. Since no allograft tissue specimens were available, donor-reactive T cells may have migrated into the graft instead of being deleted. When repertoire turnover was accounted for, significantly reduced detection of donor-reactive sequences was found in 7 of 8 subjects for CD4 and in 8 of 8 subjects for CD8. The decline in donor-reactive sequences exceeded the decline in third party-reactive sequences, suggesting partial antigen-specific deletion that was unrelated to withdrawal success. The conclusions were preliminary, being limited by small, heterogeneous patient numbers and by non-standardized post-transplant time points.

In this chain, TRBV29-1 is recombined with TRBJ2-5, and TRBD2 aligns with 8 junction nucleotides. This sample comprised CD8+ T cells from blood, obtained about 56 months after liver transplant. This TCR derives from a human patient who received a liver transplant. After a transplant, some T cells may be of graft donor origin. The nucleotides read TGCAGCGTTGACCAGCGGGGGTACCAAGAGACCCAGTACTTC. Its protein product is CSVDQRGYQETQYF.